The next 15 T cell receptor beta chains were all read from a single sample in a study of human T cells and chemical hapten exposure. Time point of the sample: patch test 1, 2 weeks after DPC sensitization. Treatment meaning: therapeutic diphenylcyclopropenone sensitization with weekly scalp DPC. TCRdb re-called the RACE reads through MiXCR, storing one row per CDR3 protein. The table shows fewer than 400,000 distinct CDR3 sequences, with about 7% occurring only once. The sequences come from whole blood, collected in connection with sensitization to the hapten diphenylcyclopropenone (DPC). The receptors come from a woman aged 18-29 years with alopecia areata. Some clones in this sample may be carry-over from other donors' samples.

The chain is built from TRBV20-1 and TRBJ2-3, with 10 nucleotides matching TRBD2. Trimming took 6 bases from V and 6 from J; bases not matched to a gene: 9. CDR1 is DFQATT, CDR2 SNEGSKA, per germline (reference sequence). The CDR3 sequence is 14 residues long. In DNA, the CDR3 is TGCAGTGCCGAGGGGGCTAGCGGGGGTGATACGCAGTATTTT. As protein: CSAEGASGGDTQYF.

This clonotype has at least ten counts. The chain recombines TRBV7-2 with TRBJ1-5; the D is unclear. V was cut by 3 bases and J by 5 bases, with 8 bases left in between. CDR3 length: 13 residues. The germline V gene has CDR1 SGHTA and CDR2 FQGNSA. The CDR3 loop is CASSLMKDQPQHF. CDR3 nucleotide sequence: TGTGCCAGCAGCTTGATGAAGGATCAGCCCCAGCATTTT.

This clonotype was seen repeatedly, ten times or more. The V gene is TRBV27, the J gene TRBJ1-1, with D unresolved. The V gene lost 4 bases and the J gene lost 0 bases, with 9 bases spanning the gap. The CDR3 has 14 residues. CDR1 and CDR2 from the germline V gene are MNHEY and SMNVEV (reference sequence). Here the CDR3 DNA reads TGTGCCAGCAGTTCGACGCCCATGAACACTGAAGCTTTCTTT. Its protein is CASSSTPMNTEAFF.

This clonotype was counted only a few times. The rearrangement links TRBV2 to TRBJ2-2, with 7 bases fitting TRBD1. After removal of 5 bases from V and 1 base from J, the junction contained 4 bases not matched to a gene. The CDR3 has 15 amino acids. Germline-derived CDR1 and CDR2 are SNHLY and FYNNEI. For the CDR3, the DNA is TGTGCCAGCAGTAGGGACAGACAGAACACCGGGGAGCTGTTTTTT. Its translation is CASSRDRQNTGELFF. The whole variable domain, remainder taken from reference TRBV2 and TRBJ2-2, is EPEVTQTPSHQVTQMGQEVILRCVPISNHLYFYWYRQILGQKVEFLVSFYNNEISEKSEIFDDQFSVERPDGSNFTLKIRSTKLEDSAMYFCASSRDRQNTGELFFGEGSRLTVL.

This clonotype was recorded a few times. The rearrangement uses TRBV25-1 and TRBJ2-3, with TRBD2 as a possible D gene (5 bases). Trimming took off 1 base at V and 3 bases at J, with 11 bases between the two ends. The germline V gene encodes CDR1 MGHDK and CDR2 SYGVNS. The CDR3 is made up of 15 amino acids. In DNA form, the CDR3 reads TGTGCCAGCAGTGAATTACTAGGGTCTACAGATACGCAGTATTTT. Translated, it gives CASSELLGSTDTQYF.

The rearrangement uses TRBV20-1 and TRBJ1-5; no definite D call. This CDR3 has 12 amino acids. Germline assignment: CDR1 DFQATT and CDR2 SNEGSKA (reference sequence). V lost 4 bases and J 2 bases, leaving 6 bases between the germline ends. The CDR3 DNA reads as TGCAGTGCTATTTGGGGCAATCAGCCCCAGCATTTT. Its protein is CSAIWGNQPQHF.

This clonotype was seen ten or more times. DNA of the CDR3: TGCGCCAGCAGCCAAGAGGAAGGGGGATCCTACAATGAGCAGTTCTTC. Its translation: CASSQEEGGSYNEQFF. V gene TRBV4-1 combines with J gene TRBJ2-1; D might be TRBD1 (6 bases). Germline V lookup: CDR1 MGHRA, CDR2 YSYEKL. Trimming stripped 0 bases from V and 1 base from J, with 10 bases between. The CDR3 sequence is 16 residues long.

This clonotype turned up a few times. The chain has TRBV20-1 and TRBJ2-7; 8 nucleotides line up with TRBD2. The V gene's germline CDR1 is DFQATT and CDR2 SNEGSKA (reference sequence). CDR3 size: 14 residues. V lost 6 bases, J lost 5 bases, and 12 bases stayed unmatched. Here the CDR3 reads CSAERAGEGNEQYF. The CDR3 region has the DNA TGCAGTGCAGAAAGAGCGGGGGAGGGTAACGAGCAGTACTTC.

This clonotype was observed many times. The V call is TRBV7-2, the J call TRBJ2-3; D ambiguous. V shed 5 bases and J shed 0 bases, with 15 bases lying between them. Looked up from germline, CDR1 is SGHTA and CDR2 is FQGNSA. This CDR3 region has 16 residues. The CDR3 loop is CASSRKASTSTDTQYF. For the CDR3, the DNA is TGTGCCAGCAGCCGAAAGGCTTCTACTAGCACAGATACGCAGTATTTT.

In its sample, this clonotype was seen a few times. The genes are TRBV4-3 and TRBJ2-7; D might be TRBD2 (7 bases). The V gene's germline CDR1 is LGHNA and CDR2 YSLEER. Trimming shortened V by 0 bases and J by 6 bases, and 12 bases separated the two germline ends. The CDR3 consists of 14 residues. The CDR3: CASSQDQRGGEQYF. The DNA for the CDR3 is TGCGCCAGCAGCCAAGATCAGAGGGGGGGCGAGCAGTACTTC.

This clonotype was detected a few times. The J gene is TRBJ2-1, the V gene TRBV7-2; 8 bases are a match to TRBD2. Losses at the gene ends were 6 bases for V and 8 bases for J; bases not matched to a gene: 12. The CDR3 consists of 15 residues. Germline CDR1 reads SGHTA; CDR2 reads FQGNSA. CDR3 region: CASRLTGLVGHEQFF. The CDR3 coding sequence is TGTGCCAGCAGATTAACGGGACTAGTGGGTCATGAGCAGTTCTTC. The whole variable domain, remainder taken from reference TRBV7-2 and TRBJ2-1, is GAGVSQSPSNKVTEKGKDVELRCDPISGHTALYWYRQSLGQGLEFLIYFQGNSAPDKSGLPSDRFSAERTGGSVSTLTIQRTQQEDSAVYLCASRLTGLVGHEQFFGPGTRLTVL.

Many counts were recorded for this clonotype. The chain is built from TRBV6-4 and TRBJ2-2; possibly TRBD1 for D (6 bases). V gave up 4 bases and J gave up 6 bases, with 12 bases separating them. Germline lookup yields CDR1 MRHNA and CDR2 SNTAGT. This CDR3 is built from 14 residues. The CDR3 DNA is TGTGCCAGCAGTGCCAAAACAGGGCCCGGGGAGCTGTTTTTT. Translated: CASSAKTGPGELFF.

The rearrangement joins TRBV6-5 to TRBJ2-1; D unresolved. Germline V gives CDR1 MNHEY, CDR2 SVGAGI. Trimming shortened V by 2 bases and J by 0 bases, and 17 bases separated the two germline ends. The CDR3 is made up of 18 amino acids. The CDR3 DNA reads as TGTGCCAGCAGTTACAGGGTCGAAGGATTCAGCTCCTACAATGAGCAGTTCTTC. Translated: CASSYRVEGFSSYNEQFF.

A few counts support this clonotype. This chain connects TRBV6-2 or TRBV6-3 to TRBJ1-6; D ambiguous. This CDR3 has 14 residues. Germline lookup yields CDR1 MNHEY and CDR2 SVGEGT. Trimming took off 6 bases at V and 10 bases at J, with 16 bases between the two ends. CDR3 coding DNA: TGTGCCAGCAGCAAGACCCCTAAGGAATCACCCCTCCACTTT. It codes for CASSKTPKESPLHF.

The chain joins TRBV3-1 to TRBJ2-3, with 7 bases that match TRBD2. The trim removed 2 bases at V and 4 bases at J, leaving 6 bases unmatched. CDR1 LGHDT and CDR2 YNNKEL come from the germline V gene (reference sequence). The CDR3 is made up of 15 amino acids. The CDR3 protein is CASSQLGGRADTQYF. Here the CDR3 DNA reads TGTGCCAGCAGCCAACTGGGGGGGAGAGCAGATACGCAGTATTTT.